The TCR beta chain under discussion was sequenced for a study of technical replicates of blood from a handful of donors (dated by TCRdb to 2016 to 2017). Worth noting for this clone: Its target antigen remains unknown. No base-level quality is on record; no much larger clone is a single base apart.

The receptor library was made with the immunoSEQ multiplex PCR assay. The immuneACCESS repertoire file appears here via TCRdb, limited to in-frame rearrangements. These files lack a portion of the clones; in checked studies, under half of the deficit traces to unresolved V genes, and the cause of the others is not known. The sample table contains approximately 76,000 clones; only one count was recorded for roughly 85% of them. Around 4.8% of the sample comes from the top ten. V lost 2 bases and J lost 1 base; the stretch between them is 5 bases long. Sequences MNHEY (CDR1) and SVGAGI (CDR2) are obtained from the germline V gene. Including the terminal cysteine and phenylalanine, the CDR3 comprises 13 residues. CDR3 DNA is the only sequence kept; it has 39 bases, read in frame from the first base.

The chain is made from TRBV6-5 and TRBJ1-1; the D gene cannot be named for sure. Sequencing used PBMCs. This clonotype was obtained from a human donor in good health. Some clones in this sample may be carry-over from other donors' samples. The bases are TGTGCCAGCAGTTACCTCCCGAACACTGAAGCTTTCTTT. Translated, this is CASSYLPNTEAFF.